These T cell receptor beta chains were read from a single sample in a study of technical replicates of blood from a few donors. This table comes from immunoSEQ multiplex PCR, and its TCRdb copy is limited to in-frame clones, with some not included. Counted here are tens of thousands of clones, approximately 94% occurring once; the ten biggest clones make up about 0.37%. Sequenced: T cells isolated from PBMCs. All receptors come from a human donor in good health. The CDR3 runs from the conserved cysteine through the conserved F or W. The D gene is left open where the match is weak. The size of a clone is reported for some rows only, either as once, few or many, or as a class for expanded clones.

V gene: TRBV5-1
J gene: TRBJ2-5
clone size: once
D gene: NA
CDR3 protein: CASSSGTLETQYF
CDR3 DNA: TGCGCCAGCAGCTCGGGGACTCTCGAGACCCAGTACTTC

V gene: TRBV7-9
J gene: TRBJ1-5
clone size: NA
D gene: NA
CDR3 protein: CASGIAGFQPQHF
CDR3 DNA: TGTGCCAGCGGGATTGCAGGGTTTCAGCCCCAGCATTTT

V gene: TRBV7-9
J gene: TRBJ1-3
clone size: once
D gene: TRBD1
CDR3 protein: CANRGGNTIYF
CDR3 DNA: TGTGCCAACAGGGGCGGAAACACCATATATTTT

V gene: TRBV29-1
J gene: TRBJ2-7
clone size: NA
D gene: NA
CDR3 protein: CSVYRANKYEQYF
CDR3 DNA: TGCAGCGTTTACAGGGCTAACAAGTACGAGCAGTACTTC

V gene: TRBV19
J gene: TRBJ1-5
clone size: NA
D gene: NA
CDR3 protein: CASSIGTGKPQHF
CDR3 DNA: TGTGCCAGTAGTATAGGGACCGGGAAGCCCCAGCATTTT

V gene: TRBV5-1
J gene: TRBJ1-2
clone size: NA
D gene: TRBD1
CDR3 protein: CASSPSPGQGRLTYGYTF
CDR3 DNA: TGCGCCAGCAGCCCTTCACCGGGACAGGGACGTTTGACCTATGGCTACACCTTC

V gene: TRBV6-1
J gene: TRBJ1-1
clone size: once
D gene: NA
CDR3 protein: CASSDLGGYTEAFF
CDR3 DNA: TGTGCCAGCAGTGATTTGGGGGGGTACACTGAAGCTTTCTTT

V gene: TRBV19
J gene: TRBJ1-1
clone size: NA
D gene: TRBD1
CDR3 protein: CASSFLQGTLNTEAFF
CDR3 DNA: TGTGCCAGTAGTTTCTTACAGGGGACCCTGAACACTGAAGCTTTCTTT

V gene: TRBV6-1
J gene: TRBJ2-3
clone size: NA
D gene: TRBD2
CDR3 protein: CASFPPGGGLAQYF
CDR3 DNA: TGTGCCAGCTTTCCGCCTGGGGGAGGGTTGGCGCAGTATTTT

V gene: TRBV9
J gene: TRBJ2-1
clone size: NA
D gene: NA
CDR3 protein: CASSVDNFNEQFF
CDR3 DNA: TGTGCCAGCAGCGTGGACAACTTTAATGAGCAGTTCTTC

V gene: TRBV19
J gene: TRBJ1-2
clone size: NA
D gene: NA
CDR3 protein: CASKEGKDYANYGYTF
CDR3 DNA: TGTGCCAGTAAGGAGGGGAAAGACTATGCTAACTATGGCTACACCTTC

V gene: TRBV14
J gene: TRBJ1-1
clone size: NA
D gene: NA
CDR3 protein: CASSQAVTAGTEAFF
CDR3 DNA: TGTGCCAGCAGCCAAGCAGTTACAGCGGGCACTGAAGCTTTCTTT

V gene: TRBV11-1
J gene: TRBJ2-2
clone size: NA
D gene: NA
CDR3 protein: CASSLGRNIGELFF
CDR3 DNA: TGTGCCAGCAGCTTAGGCAGGAACATCGGGGAGCTGTTTTTT

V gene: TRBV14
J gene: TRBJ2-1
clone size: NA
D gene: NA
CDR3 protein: CASSHSQGIYNEQFF
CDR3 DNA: TGTGCCAGCAGCCACTCACAGGGTATCTACAATGAGCAGTTCTTC

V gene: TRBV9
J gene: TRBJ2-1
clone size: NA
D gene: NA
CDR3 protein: CASSVGIRGGSYNEQFF
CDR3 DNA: TGTGCCAGCAGCGTAGGAATCAGAGGCGGGTCCTACAATGAGCAGTTCTTC

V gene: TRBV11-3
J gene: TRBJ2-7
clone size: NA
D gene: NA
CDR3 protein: CASSLLYEQYF
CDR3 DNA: TGTGCCAGCAGCTTACTTTACGAGCAGTACTTC

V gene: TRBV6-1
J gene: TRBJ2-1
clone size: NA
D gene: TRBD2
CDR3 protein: CASTSAGEVNEQFF
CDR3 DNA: TGTGCCAGCACTTCAGCGGGAGAGGTCAATGAGCAGTTCTTC

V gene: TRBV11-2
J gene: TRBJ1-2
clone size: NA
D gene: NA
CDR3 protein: CASSLETGSFGYTF
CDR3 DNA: TGTGCCAGCAGCTTGGAAACAGGGAGCTTCGGCTACACCTTC

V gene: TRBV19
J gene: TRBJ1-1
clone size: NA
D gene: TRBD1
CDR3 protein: CASKGQGALVTEAFF
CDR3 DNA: TGTGCCAGTAAGGGACAGGGGGCTTTGGTCACTGAAGCTTTCTTT

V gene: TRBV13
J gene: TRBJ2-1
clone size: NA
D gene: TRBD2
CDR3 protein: CASSSSSGLAGKNEQFF
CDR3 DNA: TGTGCCAGCAGCTCCTCTTCGGGACTAGCGGGAAAAAATGAGCAGTTCTTC

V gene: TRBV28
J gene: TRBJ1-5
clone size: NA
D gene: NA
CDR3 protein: CASSFNSNQPQHF
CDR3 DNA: TGTGCCAGCAGTTTCAATAGCAATCAGCCCCAGCATTTT

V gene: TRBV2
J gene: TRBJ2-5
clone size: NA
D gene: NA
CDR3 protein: CASSDYREQETQYF
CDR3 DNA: TGTGCCAGCAGTGATTACAGGGAACAAGAGACCCAGTACTTC

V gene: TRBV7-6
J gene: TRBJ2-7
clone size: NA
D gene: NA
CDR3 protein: CASSLELEDSPYEQYF
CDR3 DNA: TGTGCCAGCAGCTTAGAGCTGGAGGACAGTCCCTACGAGCAGTACTTC

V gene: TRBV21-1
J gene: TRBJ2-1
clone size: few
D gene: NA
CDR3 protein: CASSKVLACNEQFF
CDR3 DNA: TGTGCCAGCAGCAAAGTCCTAGCTTGCAATGAGCAGTTCTTC

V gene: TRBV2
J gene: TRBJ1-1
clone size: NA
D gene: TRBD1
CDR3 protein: CASSGTGSRGTEAFF
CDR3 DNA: TGTGCCAGCAGCGGGACAGGGTCCAGGGGCACTGAAGCTTTCTTT

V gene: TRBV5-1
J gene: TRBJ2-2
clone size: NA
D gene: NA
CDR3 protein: CASSSRVWDTGELFF
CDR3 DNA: TGCGCCAGCAGCTCCAGGGTTTGGGACACCGGGGAGCTGTTTTTT

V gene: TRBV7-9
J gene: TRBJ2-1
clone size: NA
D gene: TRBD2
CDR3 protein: CASSFSREGLRNEQFF
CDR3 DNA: TGTGCCAGCAGCTTTAGTCGGGAGGGCCTTCGAAATGAGCAGTTCTTC

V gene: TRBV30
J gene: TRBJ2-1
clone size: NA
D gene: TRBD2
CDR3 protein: CAWSPVAGAYNEQFF
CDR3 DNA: TGTGCCTGGAGCCCTGTAGCGGGAGCGTACAATGAGCAGTTCTTC

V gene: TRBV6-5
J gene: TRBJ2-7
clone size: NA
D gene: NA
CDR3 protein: CASRGPQTYEQYF
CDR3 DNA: TGTGCCAGCAGGGGCCCGCAAACCTACGAGCAGTACTTC

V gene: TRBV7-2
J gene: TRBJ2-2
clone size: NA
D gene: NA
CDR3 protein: CASSLFPGKLFF
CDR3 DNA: TGTGCCAGCAGCTTATTTCCGGGGAAGCTGTTTTTT

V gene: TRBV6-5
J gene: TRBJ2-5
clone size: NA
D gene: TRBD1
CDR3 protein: CASSYSGTASETQYF
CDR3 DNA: TGTGCCAGCAGTTACTCGGGGACAGCGAGCGAGACCCAGTACTTC

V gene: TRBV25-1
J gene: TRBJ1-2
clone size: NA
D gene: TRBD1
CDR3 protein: CASSGVAGTGILIGYTF
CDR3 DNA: TGTGCCAGCAGTGGAGTGGCCGGGACAGGGATTTTAATCGGCTACACCTTC

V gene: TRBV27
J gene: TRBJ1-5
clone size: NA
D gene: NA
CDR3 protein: CASSLAGGYSNQPQHF
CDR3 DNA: TGTGCCAGCAGTCTTGCGGGGGGGTATAGCAATCAGCCCCAGCATTTT

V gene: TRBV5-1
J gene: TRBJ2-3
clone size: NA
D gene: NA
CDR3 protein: CASSSPRRDDRTDTQYF
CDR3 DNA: TGCGCCAGCAGCTCCCCGCGGCGCGACGACCGCACAGATACGCAGTATTTT

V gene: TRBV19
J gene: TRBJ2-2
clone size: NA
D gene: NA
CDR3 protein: CASSRQGLMGTGELFF
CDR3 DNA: TGTGCCAGTAGTCGGCAGGGGCTCATGGGCACCGGGGAGCTGTTTTTT

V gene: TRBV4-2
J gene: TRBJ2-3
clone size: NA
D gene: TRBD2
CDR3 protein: CASSSGLADTDTQYF
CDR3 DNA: TGTGCCAGCAGCTCGGGACTAGCGGACACAGATACGCAGTATTTT

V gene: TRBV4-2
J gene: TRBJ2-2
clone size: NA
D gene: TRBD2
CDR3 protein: CASSHPLAGDTGELFF
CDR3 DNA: TGTGCCAGCAGCCATCCACTAGCGGGAGACACTGGGGAGCTGTTTTTT